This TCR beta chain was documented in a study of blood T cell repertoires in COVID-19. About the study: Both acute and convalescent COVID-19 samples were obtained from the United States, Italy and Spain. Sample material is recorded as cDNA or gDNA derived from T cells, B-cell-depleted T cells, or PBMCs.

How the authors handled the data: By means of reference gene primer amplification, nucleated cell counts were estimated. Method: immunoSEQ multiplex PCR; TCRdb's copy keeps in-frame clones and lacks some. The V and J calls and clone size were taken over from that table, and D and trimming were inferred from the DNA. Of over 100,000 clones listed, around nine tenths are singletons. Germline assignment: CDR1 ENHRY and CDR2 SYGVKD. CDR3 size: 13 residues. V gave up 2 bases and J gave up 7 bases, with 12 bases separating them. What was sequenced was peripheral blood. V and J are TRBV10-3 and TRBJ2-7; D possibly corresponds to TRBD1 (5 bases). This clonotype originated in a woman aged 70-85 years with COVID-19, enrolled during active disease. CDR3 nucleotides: TGTGCCATCAGTGAGACGACAGTCCTGGAGCAGTACTTC. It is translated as CAISETTVLEQYF.